This TCR beta chain was captured in a study of cytomegalovirus exposure and HLA in healthy donors. Study results and caveats: A previous analysis found most TCR beta V segments productive roughly 87% or roughly 30% of the time. Trimming of TCR beta V- and J-genes showed a link, identified in a later analysis, to a missense DCLRE1C variant. Analyses of presence and absence presupposed an approximately uniform sequencing depth across donors.

The ends were cut back, 4 bases at V and 1 base at J, with 7 bases in the middle. The CDR3 has 14 amino acids. Per germline, CDR1 SGHNT and CDR2 YENEEA. PCR employed 60 Vbeta and 13 Jbeta primers. The data were produced by immunoSEQ multiplex PCR, yet TCRdb's version contains in-frame clones alone and is incomplete. Here the sample spans 200,000 to 250,000 clones, about 80% being singletons. Regarding this clone: Its antigen is still unknown.

The J gene is TRBJ2-2, the V gene TRBV11-3, with a weak D call TRBD2 (5 bases). The sequencing input was PBMCs. This TCR came from a man between 35 and 55 years old in good health and CMV-seronegative. CDR3 region: CASSSGGNTGELFF. The DNA for the CDR3 is TGTGCCAGCAGCTCAGGAGGGAACACCGGGGAGCTGTTTTTT.